A selection of T cell receptor beta chains follows, all from one sample in a study of a mutant IDH1 vaccine in newly diagnosed glioma. Generated by immunoSEQ multiplex PCR, the TCRdb table keeps only in-frame clones and is missing some. This table holds about 68,000 clones, less than 90% found once. Which antigens these TCRs recognize remains unknown. Sequences were derived from PBMCs, sampled from a glioma patient whose treatment included an IDH1 peptide vaccine. The receptors were gathered from a man aged 18-30 years with glioma. Both conserved end residues are part of each CDR3. Each record gives: clone size, D gene, V gene, J gene, CDR3 DNA, CDR3 protein. The D gene is left open where the match is weak. Only some rows state a clone size, as once, few, many or a class for expanded clones.

NA	NA	TRBV7-9	TRBJ2-2	TGTGCCAGCAGCTACCCGTCAGGGTGGGACACCGGGGAGCTGTTTTTT	CASSYPSGWDTGELFF
NA	NA	TRBV7-3	TRBJ1-3	TGTGCCAGCAGCCAACGTGCAGGCGGTGGAAACACCATATATTTT	CASSQRAGGGNTIYF
NA	NA	TRBV27	TRBJ2-2	TGTGCCAGCAGTCTCGGTGGAGCTGGCACCGGGGAGCTGTTTTTT	CASSLGGAGTGELFF
NA	NA	TRBV20-1	TRBJ1-2	TGCAGTGCTAGAAACAGGGAGGGCTACACCTTC	CSARNREGYTF
NA	NA	TRBV2	TRBJ1-2	TGTGCCAGCATGTGGGGCCTTCGCTATGGCTACACCTTC	CASMWGLRYGYTF
NA	TRBD1	TRBV30	TRBJ1-4	TGTGCCTGGAGGACAGGGGGCGCGTTCCGGTTTCCGGAAAAACTGTTTTTT	CAWRTGGAFRFPEKLFF
NA	TRBD1	TRBV18	TRBJ2-2	TGTGCCAGCTCACAACCTCGAGGGACAGGGGGCAGGACCGGGGAGCTGTTTTTT	CASSQPRGTGGRTGELFF
NA	NA	TRBV5-1	TRBJ1-6	TGCGCCAGCAGCTTGCCCGGGACCTCGGATTCACCCCTCCACTTT	CASSLPGTSDSPLHF
NA	TRBD1	TRBV10-3	TRBJ2-3	TGTGCCATCAGAGTGACAGGGGGCACAGATACGCAGTATTTT	CAIRVTGGTDTQYF
few	TRBD1	TRBV6-1	TRBJ1-1	TGTGCCCTTACAGGGGCTTCGGGAGTGAACACTGAAGCTTTCTTT	CALTGASGVNTEAFF
NA	NA	TRBV19	TRBJ1-5	TGTGCCAGTAGCAAGGAGGCGGGGGCTGGCCGGTATGGCAATCAGCCCCAGCATTTT	CASSKEAGAGRYGNQPQHF
NA	NA	TRBV6-6	TRBJ1-1	TGTGCCAGCACAACAGAAGGAACAATGAAGAACACTGAAGCTTTCTTT	CASTTEGTMKNTEAFF
NA	NA	TRBV30	TRBJ1-2	TGTGCCTGGAATTGGGGCAGCTATGGCTACACCTTC	CAWNWGSYGYTF
NA	TRBD1	TRBV7-3	TRBJ2-3	TGTGCCAGCAGCCGGGACAGTCACACAGATACGCAGTATTTT	CASSRDSHTDTQYF
NA	TRBD1	TRBV7-2	TRBJ1-3	TGTGCCAGCAGCTTCCGCCCCGGGGAAGACAGGGGTAAAGGAAACACCATATATTTT	CASSFRPGEDRGKGNTIYF
NA	TRBD1	TRBV6-5	TRBJ1-5	TGTGCCAGCAGTTTTGGGGGGGGACAGGGAAATCAGCCCCAGCATTTT	CASSFGGGQGNQPQHF
NA	NA	TRBV7-9	TRBJ1-1	TGTGCCAGCAGAGTTTACAGGGCGGGGAACACTGAAGCTTTCTTT	CASRVYRAGNTEAFF
once	TRBD1	TRBV7-2	TRBJ1-5	TGTGCCAGCAGCCGAGGGGGCGGAGCATCCAATCAGCCCCAGCATTTT	CASSRGGGASNQPQHF
NA	NA	TRBV7-2	TRBJ2-4	TGTGCCAGCAGCTTAGCCCGCCTGGGGGGGGCTGGCAAAAACATTCAGTACTTC	CASSLARLGGAGKNIQYF